This is a list of T cell receptor beta chains from one sample in a study of cytomegalovirus exposure and HLA in healthy donors. Here immunoSEQ multiplex PCR was the method, and the copy in TCRdb shows in-frame clones only, minus some. The repertoire has approximately 110,000 clones, nearly 85% of them found once; the top ten carry 6.1%. The sample was PBMCs. These TCRs come from a man aged 18 to 30 in good health and CMV-seronegative. Both conserved end residues are part of each CDR3. A D gene is named only where the DNA matches it firmly. Rows may omit the clone size; those that give it use once, few, many or a size class.

V	D	J	size	CDR3	DNA
TRBV6-5	-	TRBJ2-5	-	CAPQETQYF	TGTGCCCCGCAGGAGACCCAGTACTTC
TRBV30	TRBD1	TRBJ1-2	-	CASNDRGSGYTF	TGTGCCTCCAACGACAGGGGCAGTGGCTACACCTTC
TRBV6-6	TRBD1	TRBJ1-2	-	CASSHSQGYYGYTF	TGTGCCAGCAGTCACTCACAGGGGTACTATGGCTACACCTTC
TRBV5-8	TRBD1	TRBJ1-2	once	CASSRQGNYGYTF	TGTGCCAGCAGCCGACAGGGGAACTATGGCTACACCTTC
TRBV7-3	-	TRBJ1-4	-	CASSLGAGAGEKLFF	TGTGCCAGCAGCTTAGGGGCAGGTGCGGGGGAAAAACTGTTTTTT
TRBV15	-	TRBJ2-7	once	CATSRAPTGNSYEQYF	TGTGCCACCAGCAGAGCACCGACAGGCAACTCCTACGAGCAGTACTTC
TRBV27	TRBD2	TRBJ2-1	-	CASSPVTSGMDNEQFF	TGTGCCAGCAGTCCAGTTACTAGCGGGATGGACAATGAGCAGTTCTTC
TRBV7-2	TRBD2	TRBJ2-5	-	CASSLGVSGSGETQYF	TGTGCCAGCAGCTTAGGAGTTAGCGGGAGCGGGGAGACCCAGTACTTC
TRBV5-6	-	TRBJ2-7	-	CASSFEGDSYEQYF	TGTGCCAGCAGCTTCGAAGGGGACTCCTACGAGCAGTACTTC
TRBV27	-	TRBJ1-2	-	CASSTSGMLNTYGYTF	TGTGCCAGCAGCACCTCCGGGATGCTGAACACCTATGGCTACACCTTC
TRBV5-6	TRBD2	TRBJ2-4	-	CASSLGRGRAGNF	TGTGCCAGCAGCTTGGGCCGGGGGAGGGCGGGCAACTTC
TRBV5-4	TRBD2	TRBJ2-7	few	CASSSGLAGVREQYF	TGTGCCAGCAGCTCTGGACTAGCGGGAGTTCGCGAGCAGTACTTC
TRBV5-1	-	TRBJ2-6	-	CASSLGGSSGANVLTF	TGCGCCAGCAGCTTGGGTGGGAGTTCTGGGGCCAACGTCCTGACTTTC
TRBV28	TRBD2	TRBJ2-3	-	CASSWDTTLAGGTRGTDTQYF	TGTGCCAGCAGTTGGGACACGACCCTAGCGGGAGGCACGAGGGGCACAGATACGCAGTATTTT
TRBV20-1	-	TRBJ2-5	-	CSALGITQYF	TGCAGTGCCCTCGGTATTACCCAGTACTTC
TRBV7-9	-	TRBJ2-5	-	CASSLVVGVETQYF	TGTGCCAGCAGCTTAGTAGTAGGGGTCGAGACCCAGTACTTC
TRBV7-9	-	TRBJ2-2	-	CASTLGRSGELFF	TGTGCCAGCACCCTGGGGCGGTCCGGGGAGCTGTTTTTT
TRBV6-6	TRBD2	TRBJ2-2	-	CASSPQRGGTGELFF	TGTGCCAGCAGCCCCCAGCGCGGGGGAACCGGGGAGCTGTTTTTT
TRBV5-1	TRBD2	TRBJ2-7	-	CASSGGTSGAKSYEQYF	TGCGCCAGCAGCGGGGGGACTAGCGGGGCTAAGTCCTACGAGCAGTACTTC
TRBV6-1	TRBD2	TRBJ2-2	-	CASMGLADNTGELFF	TGTGCCTCAATGGGACTAGCGGATAACACCGGGGAGCTGTTTTTT
TRBV2	TRBD1	TRBJ1-2	-	CASSRDRGLVGYGYTF	TGTGCCAGCAGCCGGGACAGGGGGCTTGTGGGCTATGGCTACACCTTC
TRBV27	-	TRBJ2-6	-	CASSLLSSGANVLTF	TGTGCCAGCAGTTTATTGAGCTCTGGGGCCAACGTCCTGACTTTC
TRBV19	-	TRBJ2-3	-	CASSTTPRGHSTDTQYF	TGTGCCAGTAGTACGACTCCTCGAGGTCATAGCACAGATACGCAGTATTTT
TRBV7-3	TRBD1	TRBJ1-1	-	CASSWTGAFPRNTEAFF	TGTGCCAGCAGTTGGACAGGGGCGTTCCCCAGGAACACTGAAGCTTTCTTT
TRBV5-4	TRBD2	TRBJ2-7	-	CASSNGTSGSYEQYF	TGTGCCAGCAGCAATGGGACTAGCGGGAGCTACGAGCAGTACTTC
TRBV6-1	TRBD1	TRBJ2-5	-	CASSGGDRTETQYF	TGTGCCAGCAGTGGGGGGGACAGGACGGAGACCCAGTACTTC
TRBV4-3	TRBD2	TRBJ2-7	-	CASSQLAGTYEQYF	TGCGCCAGCAGCCAACTAGCGGGAACGTACGAGCAGTACTTC